The TCR beta chain described here comes from a study of shared clonotypes between healthy human individuals. Study-level background: Each donor contributed plates that comprised three CD4 naive, three CD4 memory, two CD8 naive and one CD8 memory. Study-level results: Generation probability values for non-shared clonotypes were lower than those for clonotypes shared by all four donors.

Produced via immunoSEQ multiplex PCR; TCRdb's table is partial and in-frame only. The table has approximately 840,000 clones, 96% seen once. The CDR3 length is 18 residues. CDR1 and CDR2 from the germline V gene are SGHRS and YFSETQ. Trimming removed 3 bases from V and 0 bases from J, with 18 bases in between. Of note for this clone: Its antigen is undetermined.

Terminally differentiated effector memory CD45RA+ cells were excluded by CCR7 positive selection of CD45RO-negative cells. Sequencing used naive CD8+ T cells sorted from blood. The chain employs TRBV5-1 and TRBJ1-4; possible D gene TRBD1, 5 bases. This receptor was obtained from a man under 40 in good health. Here the CDR3 reads CASSSPSDGGATNEKLFF. CDR3 coding DNA: TGCGCCAGCAGCTCACCCTCTGACGGGGGTGCAACTAATGAAAAACTGTTTTTT.